This note documents a single TCR beta chain sequence. Its antigen is still unknown. The CDR3 is made up of 13 amino acids. With 0 bases removed from V and 8 bases from J, the gap between germline ends came to 8 bases. Looked up from germline, CDR1 is KGHSH and CDR2 is LQKENI. The data belong to a study of shared clonotypes between healthy human individuals. Each sample came from a Caucasian adult donor living in Nashville, Tennessee. The protocol was immunoSEQ multiplex PCR, while the TCRdb copy is restricted to in-frame clones and leaves out a portion. The data contain around 1,100,000 clones, roughly 80% of them singletons. Findings and caveats of the study: Generally, estimated richness proved larger in naive subsets than it did in memory subsets. Four donors showed sharing of roughly 5% of naive CD4 clonotypes. Sequencing depth was predicted to influence how clonotypes are shared among donors.

The sequence was collected from a man aged 18 to 35 in good health. Some clones in this sample may be carry-over from other donors' samples. The sequencing sample was made of memory CD4+ T cells from PBMCs. Subset defined: CD45RA-negative fraction. The rearrangement links TRBV18 to TRBJ2-1; D call uncertain. Here the CDR3 reads CASSPPPGHEQFF. The CDR3 DNA is TGTGCCAGCTCACCACCCCCGGGCCATGAGCAGTTCTTC.